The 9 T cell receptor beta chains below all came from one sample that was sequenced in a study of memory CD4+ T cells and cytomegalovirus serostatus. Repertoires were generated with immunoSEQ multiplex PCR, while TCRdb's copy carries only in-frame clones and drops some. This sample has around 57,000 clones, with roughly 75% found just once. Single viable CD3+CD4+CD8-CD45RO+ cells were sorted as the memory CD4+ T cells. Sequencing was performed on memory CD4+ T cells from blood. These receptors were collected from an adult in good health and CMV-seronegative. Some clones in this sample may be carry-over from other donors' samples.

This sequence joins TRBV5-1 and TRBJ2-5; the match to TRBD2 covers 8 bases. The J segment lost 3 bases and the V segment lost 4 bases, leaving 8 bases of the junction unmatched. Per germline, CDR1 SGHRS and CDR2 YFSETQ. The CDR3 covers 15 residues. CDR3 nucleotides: TGCGCCAGCAGCCCGGGGGCGACTAGCGAAGAGACCCAGTACTTC. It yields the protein CASSPGATSEETQYF.

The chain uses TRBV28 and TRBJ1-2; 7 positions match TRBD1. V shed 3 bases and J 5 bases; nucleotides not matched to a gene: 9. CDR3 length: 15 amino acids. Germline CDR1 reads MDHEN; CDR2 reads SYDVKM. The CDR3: CASSLPGTVIYGYTF. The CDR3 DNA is TGTGCCAGCAGTTTGCCGGGGACAGTCATATATGGCTACACCTTC.

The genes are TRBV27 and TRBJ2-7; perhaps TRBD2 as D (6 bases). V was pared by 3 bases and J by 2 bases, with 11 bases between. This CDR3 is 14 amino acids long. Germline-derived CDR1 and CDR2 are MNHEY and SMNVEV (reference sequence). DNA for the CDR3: TGTGCCAGCAGTTTTAGGGAGGAAACCTACGAGCAGTACTTC. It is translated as CASSFREETYEQYF.

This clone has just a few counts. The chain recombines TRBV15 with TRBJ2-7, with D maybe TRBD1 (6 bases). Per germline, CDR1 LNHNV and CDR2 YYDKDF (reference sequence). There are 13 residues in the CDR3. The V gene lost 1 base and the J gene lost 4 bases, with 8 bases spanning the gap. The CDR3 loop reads CATSRAQGYEQYF. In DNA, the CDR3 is TGTGCCACCAGCAGAGCTCAGGGGTACGAGCAGTACTTC.

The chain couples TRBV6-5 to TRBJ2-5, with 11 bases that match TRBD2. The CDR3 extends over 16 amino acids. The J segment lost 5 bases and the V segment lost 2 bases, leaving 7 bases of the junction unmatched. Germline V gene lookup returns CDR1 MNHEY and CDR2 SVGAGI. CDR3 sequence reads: CASSYASGGLKETQYF. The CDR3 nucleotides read TGTGCCAGCAGTTACGCTAGCGGGGGGCTTAAGGAGACCCAGTACTTC.

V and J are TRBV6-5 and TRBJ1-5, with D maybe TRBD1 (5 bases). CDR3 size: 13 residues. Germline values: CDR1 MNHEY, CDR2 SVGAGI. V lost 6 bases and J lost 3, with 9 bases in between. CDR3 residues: CASRGGVNQPQHF. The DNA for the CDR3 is TGTGCCAGCAGAGGAGGGGTCAATCAGCCCCAGCATTTT.

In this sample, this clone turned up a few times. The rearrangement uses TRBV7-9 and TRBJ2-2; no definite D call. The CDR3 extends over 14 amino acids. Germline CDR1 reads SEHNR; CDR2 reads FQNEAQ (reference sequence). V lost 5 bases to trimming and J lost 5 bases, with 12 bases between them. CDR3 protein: CASSPLRTTGELFF. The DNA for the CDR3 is TGTGCCAGCAGCCCCTTGCGGACGACCGGGGAGCTGTTTTTT.

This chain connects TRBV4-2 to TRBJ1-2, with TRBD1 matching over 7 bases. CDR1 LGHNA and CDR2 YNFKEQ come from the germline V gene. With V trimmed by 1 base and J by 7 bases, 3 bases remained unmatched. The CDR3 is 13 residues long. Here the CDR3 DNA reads TGTGCCAGCAGCCAAGTTAAGGGGGCTGGCTACACCTTC. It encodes CASSQVKGAGYTF.

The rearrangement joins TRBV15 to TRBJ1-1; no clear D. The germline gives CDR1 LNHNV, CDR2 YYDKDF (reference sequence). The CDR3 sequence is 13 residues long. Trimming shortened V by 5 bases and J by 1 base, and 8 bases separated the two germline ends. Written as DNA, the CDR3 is TGTGCCACCAGCTTGTCAGGGAACACTGAAGCTTTCTTT. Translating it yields CATSLSGNTEAFF.